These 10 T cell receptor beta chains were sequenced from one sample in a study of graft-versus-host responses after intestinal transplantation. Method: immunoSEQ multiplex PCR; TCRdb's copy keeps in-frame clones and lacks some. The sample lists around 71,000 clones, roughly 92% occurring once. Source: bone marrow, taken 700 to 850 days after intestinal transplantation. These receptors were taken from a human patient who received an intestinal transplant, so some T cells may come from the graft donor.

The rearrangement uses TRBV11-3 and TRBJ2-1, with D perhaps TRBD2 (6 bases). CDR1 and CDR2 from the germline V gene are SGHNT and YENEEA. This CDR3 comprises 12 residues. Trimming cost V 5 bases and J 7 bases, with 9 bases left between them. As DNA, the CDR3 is TGTGCCAGCAGCGTGGAGGGGAATGAGCAGTTCTTC. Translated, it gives CASSVEGNEQFF.

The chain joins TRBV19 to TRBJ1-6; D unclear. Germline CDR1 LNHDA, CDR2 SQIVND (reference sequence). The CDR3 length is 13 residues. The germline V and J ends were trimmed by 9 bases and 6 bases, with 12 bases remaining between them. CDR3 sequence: CASQVPTNSPLHF. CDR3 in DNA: TGTGCCAGCCAAGTACCTACTAATTCACCCCTCCACTTT. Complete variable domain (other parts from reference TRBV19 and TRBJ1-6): DGGITQSPKYLFRKEGQNVTLSCEQNLNHDAMYWYRQDPGQGLRLIYYSQIVNDFQKGDIAEGYSVSREKKESFPLTVTSAQKNPTAFYLCASQVPTNSPLHFGNGTRLTVT.

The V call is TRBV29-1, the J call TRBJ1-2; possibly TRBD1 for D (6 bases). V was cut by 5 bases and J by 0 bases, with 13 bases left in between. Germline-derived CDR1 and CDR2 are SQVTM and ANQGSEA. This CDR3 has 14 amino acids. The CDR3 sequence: CSVRGGLANYGYTF. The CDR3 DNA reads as TGCAGCGTTAGGGGGGGGCTAGCTAACTATGGCTACACCTTC.

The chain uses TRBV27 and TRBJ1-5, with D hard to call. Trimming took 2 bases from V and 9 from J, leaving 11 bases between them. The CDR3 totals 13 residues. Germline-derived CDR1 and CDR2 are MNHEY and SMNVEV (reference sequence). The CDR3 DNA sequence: TGTGCCAGCAGTTTACTGGGCAAGGGGCCCCAGCATTTT. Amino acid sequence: CASSLLGKGPQHF.

The CDR3, as DNA: TGTGCCAGCAGCATCTGGGTCCCTAGCGGGAGGGGGGGCAATGAGCAGTTCTTC. This translates into CASSIWVPSGRGGNEQFF. The rearrangement links TRBV7-6 to TRBJ2-1, with 12 bases aligning to TRBD2. The CDR3 contains 18 residues. CDR1 is SGHVS and CDR2 is FNYEAQ in the germline V gene. With V trimmed by 5 bases and J by 6 bases, 14 bases remained unmatched.

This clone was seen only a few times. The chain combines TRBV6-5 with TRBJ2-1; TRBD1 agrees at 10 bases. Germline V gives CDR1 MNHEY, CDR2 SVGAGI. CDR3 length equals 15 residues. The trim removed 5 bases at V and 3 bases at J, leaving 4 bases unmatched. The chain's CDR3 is CASSRRDRGYNEQFF. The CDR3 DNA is TGTGCCAGCAGTCGCCGGGACAGGGGCTACAATGAGCAGTTCTTC.

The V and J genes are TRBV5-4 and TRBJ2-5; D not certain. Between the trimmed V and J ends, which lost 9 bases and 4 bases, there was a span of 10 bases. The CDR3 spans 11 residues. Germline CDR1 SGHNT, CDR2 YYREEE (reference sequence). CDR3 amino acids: CATASRETQYF. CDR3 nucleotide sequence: TGTGCCACCGCCTCGCGAGAGACCCAGTACTTC. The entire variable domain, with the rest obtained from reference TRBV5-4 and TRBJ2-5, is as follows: ETGVTQSPTHLIKTRGQQVTLRCSSQSGHNTVSWYQQALGQGPQFIFQYYREEENGRGNFPPRFSGLQFPNYSSELNVNALELDDSALYLCATASRETQYFGPGTRLLVL.

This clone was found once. As DNA, the CDR3 is TGTGCCAGCAGCGCAAGGACAGGGGATACTGAAGCTTTCTTT. This translates into CASSARTGDTEAFF. J is TRBJ1-1 and V is TRBV9; 9 bases map to TRBD1. The CDR3 extends over 14 amino acids. Trimming at V came to 3 bases and at J to 5 bases, leaving 5 bases not matched to a gene. CDR1 and CDR2 (germline): SGDLS, YYNGEE. Full variable domain (rest looked up from reference TRBV9 and TRBJ1-1): DSGVTQTPKHLITATGQRVTLRCSPRSGDLSVYWYQQSLDQGLQFLIQYYNGEERAKGNILERFSAQQFPDLHSELNLSSLELGDSALYFCASSARTGDTEAFFGQGTRLTVV.

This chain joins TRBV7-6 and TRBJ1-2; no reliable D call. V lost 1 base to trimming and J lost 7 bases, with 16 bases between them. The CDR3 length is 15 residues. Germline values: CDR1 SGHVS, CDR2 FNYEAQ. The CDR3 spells CASSLGPGDWGGYTF. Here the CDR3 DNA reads TGTGCCAGCAGCTTAGGACCTGGGGATTGGGGTGGCTACACCTTC.

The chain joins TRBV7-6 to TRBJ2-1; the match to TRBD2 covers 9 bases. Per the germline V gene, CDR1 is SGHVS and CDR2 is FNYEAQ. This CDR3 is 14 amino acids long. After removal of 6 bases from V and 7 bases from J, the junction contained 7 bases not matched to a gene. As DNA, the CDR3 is TGTGCCAGCAGGTTACGACTAGCGGAGAATGAGCAGTTCTTC. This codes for CASRLRLAENEQFF.